The sequence of this TCR beta chain was determined in a study of blood T cell repertoires in COVID-19. Sequencing was performed with immunoSEQ multiplex PCR; in TCRdb, only in-frame clones are kept and a portion is missing. The sample yields tens of thousands of clones, 91% seen once. The source of this sequence is a human donor in a cohort sampled during active COVID-19. Sequences were obtained from peripheral blood.

Here the CDR3 DNA reads TGTGCCAGTACCGGGAACACTGAAGCTTTCTTT. Amino acids: CASTGNTEAFF. The chain couples TRBV19 to TRBJ1-1; unclear D gene. The CDR3 is 11 residues long. Per germline, CDR1 LNHDA and CDR2 SQIVND (reference sequence). The ends were cut back, 7 bases at V and 1 base at J, with 4 bases in the middle.